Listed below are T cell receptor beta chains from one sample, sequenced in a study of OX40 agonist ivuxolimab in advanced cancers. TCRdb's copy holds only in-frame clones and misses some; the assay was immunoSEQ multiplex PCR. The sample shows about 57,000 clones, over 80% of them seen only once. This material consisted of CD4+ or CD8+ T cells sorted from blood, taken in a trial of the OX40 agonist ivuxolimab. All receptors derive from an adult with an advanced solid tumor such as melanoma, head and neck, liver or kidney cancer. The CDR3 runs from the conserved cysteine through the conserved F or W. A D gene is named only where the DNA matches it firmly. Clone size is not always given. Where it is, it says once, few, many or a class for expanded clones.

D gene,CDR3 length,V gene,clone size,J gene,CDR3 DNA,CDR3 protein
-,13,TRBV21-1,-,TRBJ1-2,TGTGCCAGGTTAGACAGGGCTAACTATGGCTACACCTTC,CARLDRANYGYTF
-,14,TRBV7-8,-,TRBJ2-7,TGTGCCAGCACCTCCGACAGGCGCTCCTACGAGCAGTACTTC,CASTSDRRSYEQYF
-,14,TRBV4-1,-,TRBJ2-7,TGCGCCAGCAGCCAAGATTGGAATCCCTACGAGCAGTACTTC,CASSQDWNPYEQYF
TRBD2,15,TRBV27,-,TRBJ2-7,TGTGCCAGCAGTTTTAGGGTCGCTAGCGGCTACGAGCAGTACTTC,CASSFRVASGYEQYF
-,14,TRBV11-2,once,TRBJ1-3,TGTGCCAGCAGCTTAGGGACACCTGGAAACACCATATATTTT,CASSLGTPGNTIYF
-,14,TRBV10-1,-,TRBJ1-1,TGCGCCAGCAGTGCCGGGACGGGGGCCACTGAAGCTTTCTTT,CASSAGTGATEAFF
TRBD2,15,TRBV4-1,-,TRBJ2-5,TGCGCCAGCAGCCAGGGGACTAGCGGTCAAGAGACCCAGTACTTC,CASSQGTSGQETQYF
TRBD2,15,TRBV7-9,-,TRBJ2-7,TGTGCCAGCAGCTCCCTAGCGGGGGCGACCTACGAGCAGTACTTC,CASSSLAGATYEQYF
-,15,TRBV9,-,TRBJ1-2,TGTGCCAGCAGCGTAGATCCTGGGGCTACCTATGGCTACACCTTC,CASSVDPGATYGYTF
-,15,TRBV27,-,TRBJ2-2,TGTGCCAGCAGAACCGGGCCCTATGGGACCGGGGAGCTGTTTTTT,CASRTGPYGTGELFF
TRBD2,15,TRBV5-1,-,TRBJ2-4,TGCGCCAGCAGCTTGGGGACTAGCGGGGGGAACATTCAGTACTTC,CASSLGTSGGNIQYF
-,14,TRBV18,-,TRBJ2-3,TGTGCCAGCTCACCAGACGGTAGCACAGATACGCAGTATTTT,CASSPDGSTDTQYF
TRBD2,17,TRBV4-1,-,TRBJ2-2,TGCGCCAGCAGCCAAGGATGGAGCGGGGGGTCCACCGGGGAGCTGTTTTTT,CASSQGWSGGSTGELFF
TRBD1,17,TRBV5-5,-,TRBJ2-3,TGTGCCAGCAGCTTGGAAAGGGACAGGGGGCGCACAGATACGCAGTATTTT,CASSLERDRGRTDTQYF